The 16 T cell receptor beta chains below come from one sample, sequenced in a study of T cells in Graves' hyperthyroidism and ophthalmopathy. RNA transcripts served as the template for amplifying TCR beta CDR3 regions. A first-round RT-PCR of the TCR CDR3 used the HTBI primer set. TCRdb called the multiplex PCR reads again in MiXCR, with one record for every CDR3 protein. Of about 840,000 distinct CDR3 sequences detected, roughly 37% appear once; the ten largest clones hold around 9.3%. Source material: blood. All receptors come from a man in his late teens or twenties with Graves' hyperthyroidism.

This chain links TRBV2 with TRBJ1-1; TRBD1 agrees at 8 bases. Germline V gene sequence: CDR1 SNHLY, CDR2 FYNNEI. This CDR3 spans 14 amino acids. Unmatched junction bases numbered 6, after V lost 6 bases and J lost 3 bases. CDR3 nucleotide sequence: TGTGCCAGCAGCGAACAGGGGGATGACACTGAAGCTTTCTTT. It codes for CASSEQGDDTEAFF.

The chain recombines TRBV20-1 with TRBJ1-1; 8 positions agree with TRBD1. The germline V gene has CDR1 DFQATT and CDR2 SNEGSKA (reference sequence). The CDR3 has 12 amino acids. Unmatched junction bases numbered 5, after V lost 6 bases and J lost 5 bases. The CDR3 here is CSAGGQGTEAFF. CDR3 DNA sequence: TGCAGTGCCGGCGGACAGGGAACTGAAGCTTTCTTT.

The rearrangement links TRBV7-2 to TRBJ1-2, with D unresolved. The CDR3 extends over 14 amino acids. Trimming pared 1 base from V and 8 bases from J, leaving 14 bases between. CDR1 is SGHTA, CDR2 FQGNSA, per germline. The CDR3 DNA sequence: TGTGCCAGCAGCTTAGATCGTGCTGGCACCGGCTACACCTTC. Protein: CASSLDRAGTGYTF.

This clonotype was counted at least ten times. The CDR3 sequence: CAISVAGGHQPQHF. The CDR3 bases are TGTGCCATCAGTGTGGCAGGGGGCCATCAGCCCCAGCATTTT. The rearrangement joins TRBV10-3 to TRBJ1-5, with 8 bases aligning to TRBD1. Trimming removed 4 bases from V and 5 bases from J; junction bases left unmatched: 4. Germline V gene data show CDR1 as ENHRY and CDR2 as SYGVKD. The length of the CDR3 is 14 residues.

This clonotype is a singleton in its sample. The genes are TRBV7-2 and TRBJ2-7; no reliable D call. The CDR3 runs to 11 residues. Looked up from germline, CDR1 is SGHTA and CDR2 is FQGNSA. With 11 bases removed from V and 2 bases from J, the gap between germline ends came to 10 bases. The CDR3 loop is CAPIGTYEQYF. CDR3 nucleotide sequence: TGTGCCCCGATTGGGACCTACGAGCAGTACTTC.

This clonotype was observed many times. The chain combines TRBV6-5 with TRBJ1-2, with D perhaps TRBD1 (6 bases). V shed 8 bases and J shed 8 bases, with 12 bases lying between them. Per the germline V gene, CDR1 is MNHEY and CDR2 is SVGAGI. CDR3 length: 11 amino acids. CDR3 loop: CASGRQDGYTF. CDR3 bases: TGTGCCAGCGGGCGACAGGACGGCTACACCTTC.

This clonotype was counted many times. The V gene is TRBV29-1, the J gene TRBJ1-1; D is possibly TRBD1 (5 bases). The V gene's germline CDR1 is SQVTM and CDR2 ANQGSEA. This CDR3 has 14 amino acids. V was cut by 4 bases and J by 4 bases, with 16 bases left in between. The CDR3 is CSVVGTEKGTEAFF. Written as DNA, the CDR3 is TGCAGCGTTGTCGGGACGGAGAAAGGCACTGAAGCTTTCTTT.

The V call is TRBV7-3, the J call TRBJ2-5, with D perhaps TRBD2 (7 bases). The CDR3 runs 16 residues. The ends were cut back, 5 bases at V and 5 bases at J, with 21 bases in the middle. Germline V gene sequence: CDR1 SGHTA, CDR2 FQGTGA. The CDR3 DNA sequence: TGTGCCAGCAGCCCTCTAGGAGGGGGGGCTCAGGAGACCCAGTACTTC. It yields the protein CASSPLGGGAQETQYF.

This clonotype showed up many times. This sequence joins TRBV25-1 and TRBJ2-7; TRBD2 is a possible D gene (5 bases). Trimming shortened V by 0 bases and J by 4 bases, and 13 bases separated the two germline ends. The length of the CDR3 is 15 residues. CDR1 and CDR2 (germline): MGHDK, SYGVNS. The CDR3 region is CASSEYPGREYEQYF. The CDR3 bases are TGTGCCAGCAGTGAATATCCGGGTAGGGAGTACGAGCAGTACTTC.

In its sample, this clonotype was seen many times. Because it lacks the conserved phenylalanine or tryptophan at the end, this CDR3 is likely a read error. The DNA is left out, because the CDR3 cannot be placed on it with certainty; the CDR3 is given as TCRdb lists it. CDR3 loop: CASSESGTGMFP. The chain couples TRBV7-9 to TRBJ1-1; TRBD1 is the table's D call and was not checked against the DNA. The CDR3 is 12 amino acids long, termini counted. Germline lookup yields CDR1 SEHNR and CDR2 FQNEAQ (reference sequence).

This clonotype was found many times. The CDR3 loop is CASSLGGGSNQPQHF. Here the CDR3 DNA reads TGTGCCAGCAGCTTAGGGGGCGGGAGCAATCAGCCCCAGCATTTT. The V and J genes are TRBV7-8 and TRBJ1-5; tentative D call: TRBD1 (5 bases). The V end was cut by 1 base, the J end by 1 base, with 8 bases between. The CDR3 is made up of 15 amino acids. The germline CDR1 and CDR2 sequences are SGHVS and FQNEAQ.

This clonotype was recorded a few times. This chain joins TRBV9 and TRBJ1-1; D gene uncertain. In germline, CDR1 is SGDLS, CDR2 YYNGEE. The CDR3 runs 16 residues. Trimming pared 0 bases from V and 3 bases from J, leaving 15 bases between. CDR3 sequence reads: CASSVAKTDLYTEAFF. CDR3 coding DNA: TGTGCCAGCAGCGTAGCTAAGACGGACCTATACACTGAAGCTTTCTTT.

The chain combines TRBV20-1 with TRBJ2-7, with D unclear. From germline, CDR1 is DFQATT and CDR2 SNEGSKA (reference sequence). Trimming stripped 3 bases from V and 2 bases from J, with 14 bases between. CDR3 length: 14 amino acids. In DNA, the CDR3 is TGCAGTGCTAGGAGCCTTTCGGCGCCCTACGAGCAGTACTTC. It encodes CSARSLSAPYEQYF.

The chain joins TRBV11-2 to TRBJ2-7, with D possibly being TRBD1 (6 bases). The V and J ends lost 9 bases and 7 bases respectively, with 25 bases between them. The germline CDR1 and CDR2 sequences are SGHAT and FQNNGV. This CDR3 comprises 15 residues. DNA of the CDR3: TGTGCCAGTCGCTCGATGACAGTTCAGGGACAAGAGCAGTACTTC. This sequence encodes CASRSMTVQGQEQYF.

The chain employs TRBV6-1 and TRBJ1-5, with no clear D. The V gene lost 6 bases and the J gene lost 4 bases, with 19 bases spanning the gap. This CDR3 comprises 16 residues. CDR1 and CDR2 from the germline V gene are MNHNS and SASEGT. The CDR3 sequence: CASSLFYGSGNQPQHF. CDR3 sequence (DNA): TGTGCCAGCAGCCTGTTTTACGGTTCGGGAAATCAGCCCCAGCATTTT.

This clonotype was counted many times. The V gene is TRBV10-3, the J gene TRBJ1-1, with no clear D. The V end lost 0 bases, the J end lost 0 bases, and 8 bases lay between the germline ends. Per the germline V gene, CDR1 is ENHRY and CDR2 is SYGVKD. The CDR3 is made up of 15 amino acids. The CDR3 DNA reads TGTGCCATCAGTGAGTCTATAGGGATGAACACTGAAGCTTTCTTT. This codes for CAISESIGMNTEAFF.